Shown below are 22 T cell receptor beta chains from a single sample sequenced in a study of shared clonotypes between healthy human individuals. Sequencing used immunoSEQ multiplex PCR; TCRdb keeps in-frame clones, though not all of them. The table includes about 490,000 clones, approximately 80% detected once. Sequenced sample: PBMCs. These TCRs come from a woman aged 40 to 50 in good health. Some clones in this sample may be carry-over from other donors' samples.

On this clone: The same CDR3 is also encoded by other DNA sequences in this sample. The rearrangement joins TRBV7-9 to TRBJ2-7; D gene unclear. The germline V gene encodes CDR1 SEHNR and CDR2 FQNEAQ (reference sequence). Trimming left V 2 bases short and J 4 bases short, with 3 bases between. The CDR3 spans 11 residues. The CDR3 spells CASSLNYEQYF. In DNA, the CDR3 is TGTGCCAGCAGCTTAAATTACGAGCAGTACTTC.

The chain links TRBV10-3 to TRBJ1-4; the D is unclear. Germline CDR1 ENHRY, CDR2 SYGVKD. The CDR3 has 14 amino acids. The ends were cut back, 0 bases at V and 3 bases at J, with 5 bases in the middle. CDR3 in amino acids: CAISESAANEKLFF. The DNA of the CDR3 is TGTGCCATCAGTGAGTCAGCGGCTAATGAAAAACTGTTTTTT.

This rearrangement joins TRBV7-9 to TRBJ2-7, with 12 positions matching TRBD1. The germline CDR1 and CDR2 sequences are SEHNR and FQNEAQ (reference sequence). The junction had 8 bases not matched to a gene; V was cut back by 5 bases and J by 6 bases. The CDR3 contains 15 residues. CDR3 sequence reads: CASSAGQGAMGEQYF. The CDR3 DNA is TGTGCCAGCAGCGCGGGACAGGGGGCTATGGGCGAGCAGTACTTC.

As for this clone: The sample carries other DNA sequences with the same CDR3. J is TRBJ1-5 and V is TRBV5-1; TRBD1 might be the D (5 bases). V gave up 4 bases and J gave up 4 bases, with 12 bases separating them. Germline-derived CDR1 and CDR2 are SGHRS and YFSETQ. The CDR3 contains 14 residues. CDR3 amino acids: CASSPGTGNQPQHF. CDR3 nucleotide sequence: TGCGCCAGCAGCCCGGGGACGGGTAATCAGCCCCAGCATTTT.

The V and J genes are TRBV28 and TRBJ1-2; D gene uncertain. With 5 bases removed from V and 8 bases from J, the gap between germline ends came to 15 bases. CDR1 and CDR2 (germline): MDHEN, SYDVKM. CDR3 length: 13 amino acids. The DNA for the CDR3 is TGTGCCAGCAGTCCCCCCCACAGCGTCGGCTACACCTTC. Translated: CASSPPHSVGYTF.

This clone was counted many times. This rearrangement joins TRBV7-8 to TRBJ2-7, with D perhaps matching TRBD2 (5 bases). This CDR3 comprises 18 residues. V was trimmed by 5 bases and J by 0 bases, leaving 23 bases between them. Germline V CDR1 and CDR2: SGHVS, FQNEAQ. CDR3 sequence reads: CASSRSGGRSWDSYEQYF. CDR3 DNA sequence: TGTGCCAGCAGCAGAAGCGGAGGAAGAAGTTGGGACTCCTACGAGCAGTACTTC.

The rearrangement joins TRBV18 to TRBJ2-7; 8 nucleotides align to TRBD2. The CDR3 is 15 residues long. Germline CDR1 is KGHSH and CDR2 is LQKENI. V dropped 0 bases and J dropped 2; count of bases not matched to a gene: 3. The CDR3 here is CASSPPVSGTYEQYF. The DNA for the CDR3 is TGTGCCAGCTCACCACCGGTTAGCGGGACCTACGAGCAGTACTTC.

This chain uses TRBV7-9 with TRBJ1-5, with a weak D call TRBD1 (5 bases). Germline CDR1 reads SEHNR; CDR2 reads FQNEAQ (reference sequence). The CDR3 totals 15 residues. Deletions cut 5 bases from V and 0 bases from J, with 11 bases between. CDR3 protein: CASSEGVYSNQPQHF. DNA of the CDR3: TGTGCCAGCAGCGAAGGGGTTTATAGCAATCAGCCCCAGCATTTT.

This chain joins TRBV10-1 and TRBJ2-7; the D call may be TRBD1 or TRBD2 (6 bases each). This CDR3 is built from 13 residues. V was clipped by 2 bases and J by 4 bases, with 9 bases between them. Germline V gene sequence: CDR1 WNHNN, CDR2 SYGVQD (reference sequence). The chain's CDR3 is CASSEAGQYEQYF. CDR3 DNA: TGCGCCAGCAGTGAGGCGGGACAATACGAGCAGTACTTC.

The chain links TRBV28 to TRBJ2-5; 11 bases are a match to TRBD2. With V trimmed by 4 bases and J by 2 bases, 6 bases remained unmatched. Germline CDR1 MDHEN, CDR2 SYDVKM. CDR3 length: 16 amino acids. CDR3 loop: CASSSPGTSGQETQYF. DNA for the CDR3: TGTGCCAGCAGTTCCCCCGGGACTAGCGGTCAAGAGACCCAGTACTTC. The whole variable domain, filled in from reference TRBV28 and TRBJ2-5, reads DVKVTQSSRYLVKRTGEKVFLECVQDMDHENMFWYRQDPGLGLRLIYFSYDVKMKEKGDIPEGYSVSREKKERFSLILESASTNQTSMYLCASSSPGTSGQETQYFGPGTRLLVL.

The table lists this clone with a count of one. The V gene is TRBV28, the J gene TRBJ2-2; D call uncertain. V dropped 5 bases and J dropped 3 bases, with 10 bases sitting between them. CDR1 is MDHEN, CDR2 SYDVKM, per germline. CDR3 length equals 14 residues. In DNA, the CDR3 is TGTGCCAGCAGTCCACGACAAGACACCGGGGAGCTGTTTTTT. Translation gives CASSPRQDTGELFF.

This clone was observed a few times. This chain connects TRBV9 to TRBJ1-1; possible D gene TRBD1, 5 bases. Trimming pared 4 bases from V and 2 bases from J, leaving 15 bases between. CDR3 size: 15 residues. Germline lookup yields CDR1 SGDLS and CDR2 YYNGEE. CDR3 in DNA: TGTGCCAGCAGCACGACGGGGGTGAGAAACACTGAAGCTTTCTTT. Amino acid sequence: CASSTTGVRNTEAFF.

This clone was picked up one time. This specimen includes other DNA sequences encoding the same CDR3. This chain joins TRBV7-2 and TRBJ2-6; D unclear. V was trimmed by 1 base and J by 0 bases, leaving 4 bases between them. The length of the CDR3 is 15 residues. Germline CDR1 SGHTA, CDR2 FQGNSA. In nucleotides, the CDR3 is TGTGCCAGCAGCTTAGACAGCTCTGGGGCCAACGTCCTGACTTTC. Its protein is CASSLDSSGANVLTF.

The J gene is TRBJ1-1, the V gene TRBV10-3; tentative D call: TRBD1 (5 bases). Trimming cost V 6 bases and J 1 base, with 12 bases left between them. Germline CDR1 ENHRY, CDR2 SYGVKD. The CDR3 extends over 14 amino acids. CDR3 sequence (DNA): TGTGCCATCAGATTTCGGGGGGAGAACACTGAAGCTTTCTTT. This codes for CAIRFRGENTEAFF.

The chain links TRBV6-1 to TRBJ2-5; perhaps TRBD2 as D (5 bases). V dropped 7 bases and J dropped 5 bases, with 14 bases sitting between them. The germline CDR1 and CDR2 sequences are MNHNS and SASEGT. The CDR3 covers 13 residues. CDR3 DNA: TGTGCCAGCACGAGGGAGTCTCGGGAGACCCAGTACTTC. This codes for CASTRESRETQYF.

V gene TRBV27 combines with J gene TRBJ2-7, with 10 bases fitting TRBD1. Germline V gives CDR1 MNHEY, CDR2 SMNVEV (reference sequence). CDR3 length equals 13 residues. V lost 3 bases to trimming and J lost 5 bases; unmatched junction nucleotides: 1. The CDR3 loop is CASSFGQGDEQYF. CDR3 nucleotide sequence: TGTGCCAGCAGTTTTGGACAGGGGGACGAGCAGTACTTC.

Turning to this clone: A far more abundant clone sits one base away, making this likely a read error. This sequence joins TRBV28 and TRBJ2-3; possible D gene TRBD1, 6 bases. This CDR3 comprises 11 residues. The V end lost 6 bases, the J end lost 14 bases, and 15 bases lay between the germline ends. Germline values: CDR1 MDHEN, CDR2 SYDVKM. The CDR3 region is CASSGQHSRYF. CDR3 coding DNA: TGTGCCAGCAGCGGACAGCACTCCCGGTATTTT.

The chain has TRBV7-2 and TRBJ2-4; D remains unclear. V gave up 2 bases and J gave up 7 bases, with 9 bases separating them. Per germline, CDR1 SGHTA and CDR2 FQGNSA. The CDR3 spans 13 residues. The chain's CDR3 is CASSLIPGNIQYF. The DNA of the CDR3 is TGTGCCAGCAGCTTAATCCCCGGCAACATTCAGTACTTC. Complete variable domain (other parts from reference TRBV7-2 and TRBJ2-4): GAGVSQSPSNKVTEKGKDVELRCDPISGHTALYWYRQSLGQGLEFLIYFQGNSAPDKSGLPSDRFSAERTGGSVSTLTIQRTQQEDSAVYLCASSLIPGNIQYFGAGTRLSVL.

In this sample, this clone turned up a few times. The chain uses TRBV2 and TRBJ2-7, with a weak D call TRBD2 (5 bases). V lost 0 bases and J 4 bases, leaving 16 bases between the germline ends. This CDR3 has 16 amino acids. Germline CDR1 and CDR2: SNHLY and FYNNEI. DNA of the CDR3: TGTGCCAGCAGTGAAGCGGGCCTCGGGATGGTATACGAGCAGTACTTC. It translates to CASSEAGLGMVYEQYF.

The chain carries TRBV5-6 and TRBJ2-1; no clear D. V shed 4 bases and J shed 6 bases, with 14 bases lying between them. The CDR3 spans 14 residues. Germline loops: CDR1 SGHDT, CDR2 YYEEEE. The chain's CDR3 is CASSRLTLSNEQFF. The DNA for the CDR3 is TGTGCCAGCAGCCGCCTTACCCTTAGCAATGAGCAGTTCTTC.

A remark on this clone: This sample includes further DNA sequences coding for the same CDR3. This chain joins TRBV5-4 and TRBJ2-3, with D unresolved. Deletions cut 0 bases from V and 1 base from J, with 6 bases between. This CDR3 has 14 residues. Per germline, CDR1 SGHNT and CDR2 YYREEE (reference sequence). CDR3 residues: CASSLDRGTDTQYF. CDR3 in DNA: TGTGCCAGCAGCTTGGATCGGGGCACAGATACGCAGTATTTT.

This clone was recorded a few times. This rearrangement joins TRBV19 to TRBJ1-1, with TRBD1 identical over 7 bases. Germline trimming cut 0 bases from V and 1 base from J; bases unmatched to any gene: 8. CDR1 and CDR2 (germline): LNHDA, SQIVND (reference sequence). This CDR3 contains 17 residues. CDR3: CASSIDGRQGSNTEAFF. For the CDR3, the DNA is TGTGCCAGTAGTATAGATGGGAGACAGGGATCGAACACTGAAGCTTTCTTT.